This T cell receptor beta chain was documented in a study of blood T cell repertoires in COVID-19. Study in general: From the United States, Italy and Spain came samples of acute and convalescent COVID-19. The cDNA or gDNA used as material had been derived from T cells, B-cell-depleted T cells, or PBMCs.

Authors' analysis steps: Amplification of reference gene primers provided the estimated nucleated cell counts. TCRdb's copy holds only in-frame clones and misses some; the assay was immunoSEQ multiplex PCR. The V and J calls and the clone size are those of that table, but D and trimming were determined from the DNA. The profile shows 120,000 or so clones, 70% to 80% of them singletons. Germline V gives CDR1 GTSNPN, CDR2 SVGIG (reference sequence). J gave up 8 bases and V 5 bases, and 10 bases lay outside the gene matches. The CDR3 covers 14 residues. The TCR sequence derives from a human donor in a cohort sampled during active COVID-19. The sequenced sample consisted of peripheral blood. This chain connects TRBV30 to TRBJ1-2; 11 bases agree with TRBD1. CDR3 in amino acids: CAWDRDRGSEGYTF. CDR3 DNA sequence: TGTGCCTGGGATCGGGACAGGGGGTCAGAGGGCTACACCTTC.